Following are 20 T cell receptor beta chains from one sample sequenced in a study of control samples from healthy donors and cancer patients. The data were produced by immunoSEQ multiplex PCR, yet TCRdb's version contains in-frame clones alone and is incomplete. This sample yields about 250,000 clones, of which around 79% are seen a single time; 10% to 15% belongs to the top ten. Source material: PBMCs. The receptors derive from a woman between 55 and 75 years old with lung cancer.

V and J are TRBV27 and TRBJ1-6; weak D call: TRBD1 (5 bases). This CDR3 spans 16 amino acids. Per the germline V gene, CDR1 is MNHEY and CDR2 is SMNVEV (reference sequence). Trimming pared 3 bases from V and 8 bases from J, leaving 17 bases between. The CDR3 region is CASSLDPPGFDSPLHF. CDR3 in DNA: TGTGCCAGCAGTTTGGACCCCCCAGGGTTTGATTCACCCCTCCACTTT.

The chain is built from TRBV12-5 and TRBJ1-4; TRBD1 is a possible D gene (5 bases). CDR1 is LGHNT and CDR2 is FRNRAP in the germline V gene. This CDR3 contains 13 residues. V gave up 6 bases and J gave up 11 bases, with 16 bases separating them. The CDR3: CASGVTRGRKLFF. The CDR3, as DNA: TGTGCTAGTGGCGTTACAAGGGGACGGAAACTGTTTTTT.

The CDR3 bases are TGTGCCAGCAGTGATCTCCCAGATACGCAGTATTTT. Protein sequence: CASSDLPDTQYF. The chain uses TRBV2 and TRBJ2-3; D remains unclear. Deletions cut 3 bases from V and 4 bases from J, with 5 bases between. The length of the CDR3 is 12 residues. The germline gives CDR1 SNHLY, CDR2 FYNNEI. The complete variable domain, with remaining parts taken from reference TRBV2 and TRBJ2-3, reads EPEVTQTPSHQVTQMGQEVILRCVPISNHLYFYWYRQILGQKVEFLVSFYNNEISEKSEIFDDQFSVERPDGSNFTLKIRSTKLEDSAMYFCASSDLPDTQYFGPGTRLTVL.

V and J are TRBV3-1 (or the pseudogene TRBV3-2) and TRBJ1-5, with D hard to call. CDR1 LGHDT and CDR2 YNNKEL come from the germline V gene (reference sequence). CDR3 size: 12 residues. V gave up 0 bases and J gave up 7 bases, with 4 bases separating them. CDR3 coding DNA: TGTGCCAGCAGCCAAGACCAACAGCCCCAGCATTTT. Protein product: CASSQDQQPQHF.

The chain links TRBV19 to TRBJ2-2, with D perhaps matching TRBD2 (6 bases). Trimming stripped 2 bases from V and 4 bases from J, with 14 bases between. Germline CDR1 LNHDA, CDR2 SQIVND (reference sequence). The CDR3 runs to 16 residues. CDR3: CASSISGQDSTGELFF. The DNA for the CDR3 is TGTGCCAGTAGTATAAGCGGGCAGGATTCCACCGGGGAGCTGTTTTTT.

The V call is TRBV5-4, the J call TRBJ1-1; 8 positions agree with TRBD1. After removal of 4 bases from V and 1 base from J, the junction contained 6 bases not matched to a gene. The V gene's germline CDR1 is SGHNT and CDR2 YYREEE (reference sequence). This CDR3 has 15 amino acids. The CDR3 DNA sequence: TGTGCCAGCAGCCGGGACAGGCCTACGAACACTGAAGCTTTCTTT. It encodes CASSRDRPTNTEAFF.

This clone appeared a single time. The gene calls are TRBV27 and TRBJ2-7; no clear D gene. The V and J ends lost 2 bases and 0 bases respectively, with 11 bases between them. Germline V CDR1 and CDR2: MNHEY, SMNVEV (reference sequence). The CDR3 is 15 amino acids. The CDR3 coding sequence is TGTGCCAGCAGTTTACTGGGTATTAGCTCCTACGAGCAGTACTTC. Protein product: CASSLLGISSYEQYF.

The rearrangement links TRBV13 to TRBJ2-1, with D tentatively TRBD2 (5 bases). Germline V gene sequence: CDR1 PRHDT, CDR2 FYEKMQ (reference sequence). This CDR3 contains 15 residues. V was trimmed by 5 bases and J by 1 base, leaving 12 bases between them. CDR3 amino acids: CASSPGPGSYNEQFF. The CDR3 bases are TGTGCCAGCAGCCCTGGGCCGGGGTCCTACAATGAGCAGTTCTTC.

This clone has just one count. This sequence joins TRBV28 and TRBJ2-7, with D maybe TRBD1 (6 bases). Per germline, CDR1 MDHEN and CDR2 SYDVKM. Trimming took 11 bases from V and 0 from J, leaving 14 bases between them. The length of the CDR3 is 13 residues. The CDR3 reads CASGAGSSYEQYF. CDR3 nucleotides: TGTGCCTCAGGGGCCGGAAGCTCCTACGAGCAGTACTTC.

The gene calls are TRBV9 and TRBJ1-6, with TRBD1 identical over 7 bases. The ends lost 4 bases at V and 7 bases at J; junction bases unmatched: 5. The CDR3 runs 14 residues. Germline V gene lookup returns CDR1 SGDLS and CDR2 YYNGEE. As DNA, the CDR3 is TGTGCCAGCAGCACGGGACAGACGAATTCACCCCTCCACTTT. Protein sequence: CASSTGQTNSPLHF.

This clone was picked up one time. The chain has TRBV4-1 and TRBJ1-2; no clear D. CDR1 and CDR2 (germline): MGHRA, YSYEKL. With 2 bases removed from V and 7 bases from J, the gap between germline ends came to 20 bases. The CDR3 totals 16 residues. CDR3 sequence: CASSQPIGVGSVGYTF. CDR3 nucleotides: TGCGCCAGCAGCCAACCTATCGGGGTGGGGTCCGTTGGCTACACCTTC.

The CDR3 sequence: CSASTALSSYNEQFF. CDR3 nucleotide sequence: TGCAGTGCTAGTACGGCGCTGAGCTCCTACAATGAGCAGTTCTTC. The rearrangement joins TRBV20-1 to TRBJ2-1; D is undetermined. Per the germline V gene, CDR1 is DFQATT and CDR2 is SNEGSKA (reference sequence). The CDR3 covers 15 residues. The V end lost 3 bases, the J end lost 0 bases, and 12 bases lay between the germline ends.

V and J are TRBV2 and TRBJ2-7; 7 bases align to TRBD1. Unmatched junction bases numbered 2, after V lost 4 bases and J lost 2 bases. The CDR3 totals 13 residues. Germline V gene sequence: CDR1 SNHLY, CDR2 FYNNEI. This CDR3 is CASSGDRPYEQYF. In DNA, the CDR3 is TGTGCCAGCAGTGGGGACAGACCCTACGAGCAGTACTTC.

The chain combines TRBV5-1 with TRBJ2-7; no clear D gene. The CDR3 has 13 amino acids. The germline V gene has CDR1 SGHRS and CDR2 YFSETQ. V lost 0 bases, J lost 7 bases, and 11 bases lay in between. The CDR3 DNA follows: TGCGCCAGCAGCTTGGCCCTGGAGTTTGAGCAGTACTTC. Amino acid sequence: CASSLALEFEQYF.

V and J are TRBV28 and TRBJ2-7, with D maybe TRBD2 (5 bases). The CDR3 covers 16 residues. Germline V gene sequence: CDR1 MDHEN, CDR2 SYDVKM. V was trimmed by 5 bases and J by 0 bases, leaving 17 bases between them. The DNA for the CDR3 is TGTGCCAGCAGTCCGGTGGGAGCGCCGCGCTCCTACGAGCAGTACTTC. Its translation is CASSPVGAPRSYEQYF.

The chain combines TRBV6-5 with TRBJ2-7; TRBD2 is a possible D gene (5 bases). Germline V CDR1 and CDR2: MNHEY, SVGAGI. This CDR3 is 13 amino acids long. Trimming cost V 7 bases and J 2 bases, with 12 bases left between them. CDR3 sequence reads: CASKTGEAYEQYF. In nucleotides, the CDR3 is TGTGCCAGCAAAACCGGGGAAGCCTACGAGCAGTACTTC.

The chain couples TRBV18 to TRBJ1-3; D is ambiguous. The CDR3 sequence is 15 residues long. Germline loops: CDR1 KGHSH, CDR2 LQKENI. V lost 0 bases, J lost 4 bases, and 10 bases lay in between. CDR3 loop: CASSPPLVWGNTIYF. The CDR3 DNA is TGTGCCAGCTCACCACCGCTAGTGTGGGGAAACACCATATATTTT.

The V call is TRBV7-3, the J call TRBJ2-1; 8 nucleotides line up with TRBD1. The trim removed 4 bases at V and 4 bases at J, leaving 12 bases unmatched. The germline CDR1 and CDR2 sequences are SGHTA and FQGTGA. CDR3 length equals 17 residues. CDR3 DNA: TGTGCCAGCAGCTCATCGGGGCTAAGGACAGGGTACAATGAGCAGTTCTTC. Translating gives CASSSSGLRTGYNEQFF.

The CDR3 DNA is TGTGCCAGCAGTCCCAGCGGGAGGATACAAGAGACCCAGTACTTC. It translates to CASSPSGRIQETQYF. This rearrangement joins TRBV27 to TRBJ2-5; 9 positions agree with TRBD2. CDR1 MNHEY and CDR2 SMNVEV come from the germline V gene (reference sequence). The CDR3 is 15 amino acids. J was trimmed by 2 bases and V by 5 bases; bases with no gene match: 6.

The chain joins TRBV6-4 to TRBJ2-2; D call uncertain. Per germline, CDR1 MRHNA and CDR2 SNTAGT. The V end lost 7 bases, the J end lost 0 bases, and 12 bases lay between the germline ends. The CDR3 extends over 15 amino acids. CDR3 in DNA: TGTGCCAGCATTGTCGCGGATGCGAACACCGGGGAGCTGTTTTTT. This encodes CASIVADANTGELFF.